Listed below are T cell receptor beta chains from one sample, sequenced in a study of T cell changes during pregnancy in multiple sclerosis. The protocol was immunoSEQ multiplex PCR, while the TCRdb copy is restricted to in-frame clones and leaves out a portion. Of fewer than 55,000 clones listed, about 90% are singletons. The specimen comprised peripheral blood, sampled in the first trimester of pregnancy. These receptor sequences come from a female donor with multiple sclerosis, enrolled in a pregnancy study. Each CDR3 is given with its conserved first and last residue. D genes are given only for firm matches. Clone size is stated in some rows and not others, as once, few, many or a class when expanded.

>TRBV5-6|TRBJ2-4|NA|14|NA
CASSYGPGEDIQYF
TGTGCCAGCAGCTATGGACCTGGGGAGGACATTCAGTACTTC
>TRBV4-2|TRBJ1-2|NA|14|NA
CASSQEGRGRGYTF
TGTGCCAGCAGCCAGGAAGGGAGGGGACGGGGCTACACCTTC
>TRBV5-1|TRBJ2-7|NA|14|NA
CASSPGRQAYEQYF
TGCGCCAGCAGCCCGGGCCGACAGGCCTACGAGCAGTACTTC
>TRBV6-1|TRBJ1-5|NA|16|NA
CASSEARQGSNQPQHF
TGTGCCAGCAGTGAAGCTCGCCAGGGGAGCAATCAGCCCCAGCATTTT
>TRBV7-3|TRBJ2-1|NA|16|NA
CASSLTGTPSYNEQFF
TGTGCCAGCAGCTTAACCGGGACACCCTCCTACAATGAGCAGTTCTTC
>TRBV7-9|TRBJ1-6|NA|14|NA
CASSLDRAWSPLHF
TGTGCCAGCAGCTTAGACAGGGCTTGGTCACCCCTCCACTTT
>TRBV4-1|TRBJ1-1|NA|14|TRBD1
CASSQISQGAGAFF
TGCGCCAGCAGCCAAATCTCCCAGGGGGCGGGAGCTTTCTTT
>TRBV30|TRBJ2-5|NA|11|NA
CARGWEETQYF
TGTGCCCGAGGCTGGGAAGAGACCCAGTACTTC
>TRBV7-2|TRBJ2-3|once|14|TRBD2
CASSLARGTDTQYF
TGTGCCAGCAGCTTAGCGCGGGGGACAGATACGCAGTATTTT
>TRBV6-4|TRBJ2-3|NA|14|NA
CASSEAPGTDTQYF
TGTGCCAGCAGTGAAGCCCCGGGAACAGATACGCAGTATTTT
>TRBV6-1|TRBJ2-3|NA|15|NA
CASVLLGGGKDTQYF
TGTGCCAGCGTTTTACTCGGGGGTGGAAAAGATACGCAGTATTTT
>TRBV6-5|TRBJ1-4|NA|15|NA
CASSPWGGTNEKLFF
TGTGCCAGCAGTCCCTGGGGGGGAACTAATGAAAAACTGTTTTTT
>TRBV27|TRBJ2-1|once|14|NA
CASSWGDSYNEQFF
TGTGCCAGCAGTTGGGGCGACAGCTACAATGAGCAGTTCTTC
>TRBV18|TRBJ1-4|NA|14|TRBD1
CASSPGTGGEKLFF
TGTGCCAGCTCACCCGGGACAGGGGGTGAAAAACTGTTTTTT